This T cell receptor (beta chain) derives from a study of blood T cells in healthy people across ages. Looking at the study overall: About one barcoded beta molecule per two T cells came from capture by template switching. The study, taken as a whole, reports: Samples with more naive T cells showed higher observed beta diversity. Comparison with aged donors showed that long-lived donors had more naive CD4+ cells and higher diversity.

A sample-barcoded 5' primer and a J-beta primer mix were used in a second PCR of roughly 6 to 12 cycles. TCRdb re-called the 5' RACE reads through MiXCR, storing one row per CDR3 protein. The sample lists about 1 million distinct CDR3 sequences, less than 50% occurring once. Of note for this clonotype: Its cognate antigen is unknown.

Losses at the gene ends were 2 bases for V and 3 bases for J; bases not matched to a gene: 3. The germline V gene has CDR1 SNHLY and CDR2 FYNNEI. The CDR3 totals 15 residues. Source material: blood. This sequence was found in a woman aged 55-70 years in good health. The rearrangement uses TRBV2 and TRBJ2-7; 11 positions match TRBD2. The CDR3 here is CASSEPGTSGYEQYF. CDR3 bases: TGTGCCAGCAGTGAACCAGGGACTAGCGGCTACGAGCAGTACTTC.